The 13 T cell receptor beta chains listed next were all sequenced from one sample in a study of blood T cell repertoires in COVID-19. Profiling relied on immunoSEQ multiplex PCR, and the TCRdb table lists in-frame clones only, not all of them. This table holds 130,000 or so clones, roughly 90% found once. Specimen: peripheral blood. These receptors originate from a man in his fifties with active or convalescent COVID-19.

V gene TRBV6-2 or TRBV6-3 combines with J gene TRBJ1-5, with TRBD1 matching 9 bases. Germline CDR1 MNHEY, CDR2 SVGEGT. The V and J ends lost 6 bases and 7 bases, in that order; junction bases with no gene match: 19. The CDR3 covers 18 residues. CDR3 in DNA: TGTGCCAGCAGCAAGTTACATTATTTGGACAGGGGCGAGCAGCCCCAGCATTTT. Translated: CASSKLHYLDRGEQPQHF.

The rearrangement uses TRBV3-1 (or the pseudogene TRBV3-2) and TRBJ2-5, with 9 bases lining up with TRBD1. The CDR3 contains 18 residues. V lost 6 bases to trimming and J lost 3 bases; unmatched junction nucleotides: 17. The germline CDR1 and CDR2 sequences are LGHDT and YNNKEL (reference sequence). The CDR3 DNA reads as TGTGCCAGCAGACGCGCCGGGACAGGGATGAGGCAAGAAGAGACCCAGTACTTC. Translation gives CASRRAGTGMRQEETQYF.

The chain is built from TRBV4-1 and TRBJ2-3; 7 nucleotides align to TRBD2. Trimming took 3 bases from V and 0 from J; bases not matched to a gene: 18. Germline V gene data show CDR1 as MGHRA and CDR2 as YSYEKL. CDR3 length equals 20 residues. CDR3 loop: CASSHAIRGAGRGSTDTQYF. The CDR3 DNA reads TGCGCCAGCAGCCACGCCATTAGGGGTGCGGGGCGGGGGAGCACAGATACGCAGTATTTT.

The CDR3: CASSLEGTGYAYEQYF. In DNA, the CDR3 is TGTGCCAGCAGCTTGGAGGGGACAGGTTACGCCTACGAGCAGTACTTC. The chain joins TRBV5-6 to TRBJ2-7, with TRBD1 identical over 8 bases. Germline assignment: CDR1 SGHDT and CDR2 YYEEEE. J was trimmed by 2 bases and V by 0 bases; bases with no gene match: 7. The length of the CDR3 is 16 residues.

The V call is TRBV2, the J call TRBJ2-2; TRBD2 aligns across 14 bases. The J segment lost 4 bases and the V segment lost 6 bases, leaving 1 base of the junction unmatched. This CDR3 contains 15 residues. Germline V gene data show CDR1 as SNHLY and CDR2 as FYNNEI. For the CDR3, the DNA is TGTGCCAGCAGAGGACTAGCGGGGGGCACCGGGGAGCTGTTTTTT. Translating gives CASRGLAGGTGELFF.

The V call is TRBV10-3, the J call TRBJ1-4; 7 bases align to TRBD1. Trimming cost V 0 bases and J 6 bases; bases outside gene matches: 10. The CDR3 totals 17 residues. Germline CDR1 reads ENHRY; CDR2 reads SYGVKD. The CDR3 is CAISESYMAGGYEKLFF. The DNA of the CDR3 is TGTGCCATCAGTGAGTCTTATATGGCAGGGGGTTATGAAAAACTGTTTTTT.

This chain's CDR3 is CSAPWQGQETQYF. In DNA, the CDR3 is TGCAGCGCTCCATGGCAGGGCCAAGAGACCCAGTACTTC. This chain links TRBV29-1 with TRBJ2-5; D may be TRBD1 (5 bases). Trimming left V 7 bases short and J 1 base short, with 13 bases between. This CDR3 has 13 amino acids. Looked up from germline, CDR1 is SQVTM and CDR2 is ANQGSEA.

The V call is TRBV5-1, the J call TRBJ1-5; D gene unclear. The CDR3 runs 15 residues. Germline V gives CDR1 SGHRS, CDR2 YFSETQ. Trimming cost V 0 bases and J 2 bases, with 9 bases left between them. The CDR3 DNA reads TGCGCCAGCAGCTTGGGAAGCCCCGGCAATCAGCCCCAGCATTTT. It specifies CASSLGSPGNQPQHF.

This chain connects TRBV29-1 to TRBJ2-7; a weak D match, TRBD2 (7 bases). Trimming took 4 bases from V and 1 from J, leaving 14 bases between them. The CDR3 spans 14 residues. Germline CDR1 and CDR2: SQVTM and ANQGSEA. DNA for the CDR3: TGCAGCGTTGCCCGGGGGGCCCCATCCTACGAGCAGTACTTC. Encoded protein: CSVARGAPSYEQYF.

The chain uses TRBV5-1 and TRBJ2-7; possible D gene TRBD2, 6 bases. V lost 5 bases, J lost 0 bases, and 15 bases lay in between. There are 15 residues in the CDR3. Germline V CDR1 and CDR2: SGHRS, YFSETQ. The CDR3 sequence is CASSHGTFSSYEQYF. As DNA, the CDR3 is TGCGCCAGCAGTCACGGGACTTTTAGCTCCTACGAGCAGTACTTC.

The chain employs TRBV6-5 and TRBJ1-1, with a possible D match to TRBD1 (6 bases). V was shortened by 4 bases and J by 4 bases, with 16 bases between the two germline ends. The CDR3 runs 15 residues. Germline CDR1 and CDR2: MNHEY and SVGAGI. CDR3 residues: CASSSQGARLTEAFF. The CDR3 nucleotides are TGTGCCAGCAGTTCACAGGGAGCTCGGCTCACTGAAGCTTTCTTT.

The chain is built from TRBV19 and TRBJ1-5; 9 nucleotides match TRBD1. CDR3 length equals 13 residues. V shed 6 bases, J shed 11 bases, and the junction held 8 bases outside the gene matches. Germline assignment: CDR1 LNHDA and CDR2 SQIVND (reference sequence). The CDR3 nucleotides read TGTGCCAGTAGCGATACAGGGGGCGCGGCCCAGCATTTT. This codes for CASSDTGGAAQHF.

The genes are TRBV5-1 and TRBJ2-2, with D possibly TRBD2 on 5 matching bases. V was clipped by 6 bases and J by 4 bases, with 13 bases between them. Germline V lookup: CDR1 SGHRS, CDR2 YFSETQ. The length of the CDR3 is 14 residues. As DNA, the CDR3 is TGCGCCAGCAAACCGAGGGCCGGCACCGGGGAGCTGTTTTTT. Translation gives CASKPRAGTGELFF.